These 3 T cell receptor beta chains were sequenced from one sample in a study of beta chain features in type 1 diabetes. Reverse transcription of all isolated RNA meant that expressed TCRB transcripts were sequenced. Measured with immunoSEQ multiplex PCR; TCRdb has only the in-frame clones, and not every one. Of 850,000 to 900,000 clones in the sample, 15% to 20% were seen once. The sample consisted of naive CD4+ T cells from blood. All receptors derive from a woman under 30 in good health.

This clone was counted a few times. V and J are TRBV10-3 and TRBJ2-1; D is possibly TRBD2 (5 bases). CDR3 length equals 15 residues. Per germline, CDR1 ENHRY and CDR2 SYGVKD. V lost 3 bases and J lost 5, with 14 bases in between. The CDR3 bases are TGTGCCATCAGTGACTGGGGAGATGGGGACAATGAGCAGTTCTTC. This gives the protein CAISDWGDGDNEQFF.

CDR3 bases: TGTGCCAGCAGCTCCCAACAGGGGGACGGGGAGCTGTTTTTT. Residues: CASSSQQGDGELFF. The chain recombines TRBV7-3 with TRBJ2-2; 8 nucleotides match TRBD1. The CDR3 runs 14 residues. Trimming removed 4 bases from V and 7 bases from J; junction bases left unmatched: 5. Germline CDR1 reads SGHTA; CDR2 reads FQGTGA.

This rearrangement joins TRBV13 to TRBJ2-5, with 9 positions matching TRBD1. TRBJ2-7 matches the DNA end more closely, so the J call is doubtful. The CDR3 length is 14 residues. From germline, CDR1 is PRHDT and CDR2 FYEKMQ (reference sequence). Written as DNA, the CDR3 is TGTGCCAGCAGCTTGGGACAGGGTGTCTACGAGCAGTACTTC. This encodes CASSLGQGVYEQYF.